These 5 T cell receptor beta chains came from one sample sequenced in a study of blood T cell repertoires in COVID-19. Clones were read by immunoSEQ multiplex PCR, and TCRdb kept only the in-frame ones, dropping some. The sample includes about 100,000 clones, 70% to 90% of them seen just once. The sample taken for sequencing was peripheral blood. All receptors derive from a man aged 50-59 years with active or convalescent COVID-19.

In its sample, this clone was seen a few times. The rearrangement joins TRBV7-6 to TRBJ1-6; D possibly corresponds to TRBD1 (6 bases). The CDR3 is 14 amino acids. Per the germline V gene, CDR1 is SGHVS and CDR2 is FNYEAQ. Trimming stripped 4 bases from V and 8 bases from J, with 12 bases between. CDR3 loop: CASSYRASDSPLHF. The DNA of the CDR3 is TGTGCCAGCAGCTACAGGGCCTCAGATTCACCCCTCCACTTT. Filled out from reference TRBV7-6 and TRBJ1-6, the complete variable domain reads GAGVSQSPRYKVTKRGQDVALRCDPISGHVSLYWYRQALGQGPEFLTYFNYEAQQDKSGLPNDRFSAERPEGSISTLTIQRTEQRDSAMYRCASSYRASDSPLHFGNGTRLTVT.

The chain uses TRBV6-5 and TRBJ1-2; D ambiguous. The ends were cut back, 4 bases at V and 7 bases at J, with 13 bases in the middle. The germline gives CDR1 MNHEY, CDR2 SVGAGI. This CDR3 spans 13 amino acids. This chain's CDR3 is CASSSARIGGYTF. CDR3 nucleotides: TGTGCCAGCAGTTCCGCCCGCATCGGTGGCTACACCTTC.

The chain employs TRBV27 and TRBJ2-5; 10 bases line up with TRBD1. The CDR3 runs to 16 residues. Unmatched junction bases numbered 8, after V lost 2 bases and J lost 5 bases. In germline, CDR1 is MNHEY, CDR2 SMNVEV (reference sequence). The CDR3 region has the DNA TGTGCCAGCAGTTTACTGGGGACAGGGGCATGGGAGACCCAGTACTTC. Protein product: CASSLLGTGAWETQYF.

A remark on this clone: The junction departs from the called germline gene at one end, perhaps through a read error. The gene calls are TRBV19 and TRBJ2-1; a weak D match, TRBD1 (5 bases). CDR1 LNHDA and CDR2 SQIVND come from the germline V gene (reference sequence). The CDR3 is made up of 15 amino acids. CDR3 loop: CASSAPGWTYDEQFF. CDR3 DNA: TGTGCCAGTAGTGCTCCAGGGTGGACCTACGATGAGCAGTTCTTC.

The V gene is TRBV20-1, the J gene TRBJ2-3; a weak D match, TRBD2 (6 bases). The V end lost 5 bases, the J end lost 10 bases, and 13 bases lay between the germline ends. The CDR3 runs to 11 residues. Germline V gene sequence: CDR1 DFQATT, CDR2 SNEGSKA (reference sequence). Here the CDR3 DNA reads TGCAGTGCTCCGTCGACTAGTGCGCAGTATTTT. This gives the protein CSAPSTSAQYF.